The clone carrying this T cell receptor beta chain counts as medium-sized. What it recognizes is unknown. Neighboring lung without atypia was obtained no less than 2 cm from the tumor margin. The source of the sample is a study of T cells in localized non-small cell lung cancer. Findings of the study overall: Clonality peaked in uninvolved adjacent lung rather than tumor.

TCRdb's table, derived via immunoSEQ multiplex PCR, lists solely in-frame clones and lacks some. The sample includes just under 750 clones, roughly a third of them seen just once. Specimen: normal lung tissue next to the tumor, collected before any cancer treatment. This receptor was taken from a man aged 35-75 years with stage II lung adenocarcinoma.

CDR3: CASLRPGRPNQPQHF. The CDR3 bases are TGTGCCAGCCTAAGGCCGGGCAGACCCAATCAGCCCCAGCATTTT. V is TRBV6-8 and J is TRBJ1-5; D gene uncertain. The germline V gene has CDR1 MNHGY and CDR2 SAAAGT. Trimming pared 8 bases from V and 3 bases from J, leaving 17 bases between. The CDR3 is made up of 15 amino acids.